This T cell receptor (beta chain) was identified during a study of shared clonotypes between healthy human individuals. The donor cohort consisted entirely of Caucasian adults residing in Nashville, Tennessee. The germline gives CDR1 MNHEY, CDR2 SMNVEV (reference sequence). With 2 bases removed from V and 1 base from J, the gap between germline ends came to 8 bases. The CDR3 contains 14 residues. The assay used deep level. In the authors' workflow: ImmunoSEQ output lacked quality scores and full-length reads, limiting matched filtering. Generated by immunoSEQ multiplex PCR, the TCRdb table keeps only in-frame clones and is missing some. The V and J calls and clone size were taken over from that table, and D and trimming were inferred from the DNA. The sample carries 520,000 or so clones, approximately 85% recorded once.

Material for sequencing was PBMCs. V and J are TRBV27 and TRBJ2-5; D is unresolved. This sequence originates from a woman in her thirties or forties in good health. Some clones in this sample may be carry-over from other donors' samples. CDR3 loop: CASSLKSPQETQYF. For the CDR3, the DNA is TGTGCCAGCAGTTTAAAAAGTCCCCAAGAGACCCAGTACTTC.